This T cell receptor (beta chain) was profiled in a study of sequential checkpoint blockade in melanoma. Profiled with immunoSEQ multiplex PCR; TCRdb holds only in-frame clones, not every one. The top ten hold more than 10% of the sample, which has just over 1,400 clones, roughly 22% seen once. This clone was recorded a few times. As to treatment: randomized to nivolumab then ipilimumab (arm A) or the reverse (arm B). The CDR3 length is 15 residues. Per germline, CDR1 MDHEN and CDR2 SYDVKM. V trimming: 6 bases; J trimming: 0 bases; junction bases outside the gene matches: 5. The TCR sequence derives from a human donor with melanoma. Here the sequenced sample was tumor tissue (inferred from file names), taken from a patient given nivolumab and ipilimumab in sequence. The rearrangement joins TRBV28 to TRBJ1-5, with TRBD1 identical over 7 bases. CDR3 in DNA: TGTGCCAGCAGACTCGGGACAGTTAGCAATCAGCCCCAGCATTTT. As protein: CASRLGTVSNQPQHF.